This T cell receptor beta chain was sequenced for a study of blood T cell repertoires in COVID-19. Study background: Some COVID-19 samples were acute and others convalescent; all came from the United States, Italy and Spain. Sources were T cells, B-cell-depleted T cells, or PBMCs; the material itself was cDNA or gDNA.

The authors' processing: Nucleated cell number was recorded as an estimate derived from reference gene primer amplification. TCRdb's table, derived via immunoSEQ multiplex PCR, lists solely in-frame clones and lacks some. The D gene and trimming were derived from the DNA, and the V and J assignments and clone size from that table. The data show around 260,000 clones, 88% seen once. Trimming took 0 bases from V and 3 from J; bases not matched to a gene: 4. Germline V gene sequence: CDR1 MNHEY, CDR2 SVGAGI. CDR3 length equals 15 residues. Sequenced: peripheral blood. The genes are TRBV6-5 and TRBJ2-7; 8 positions agree with TRBD2. The clonotype originates from a human donor in a cohort sampled during active COVID-19. The CDR3: CASSYSQRGYYEQYF. The CDR3 bases are TGTGCCAGCAGTTACTCGCAGCGGGGGTACTACGAGCAGTACTTC.